This T cell receptor (beta chain) was recovered during a study of blood T cells in healthy people across ages (dated by TCRdb to about 2015). Some background on the complete study: Template switching captured roughly one uniquely barcoded TCR beta cDNA molecule per two T cells in model experiments. To avoid experimental bias, donors of different ages were randomly spread across the sequencing lanes. For two donors (one aged 18 to 29 and one aged 80 or older), the study analyzed two additional independent replicas of 1 million unique cDNA reads from the same blood draw. The donors were split into four age groups: young (average 16 years), middle-aged (roughly 39), aged (more than 60) and long-lived (approximately 80). Age-related changes in TCR beta repertoire diversity were measured in the study by deep sequencing normalized with unique cDNA molecular identifiers. Study-wide conclusions, independent of this receptor: A strong correlation was found between observed TCR beta diversity and the percentage of naive T cells measured by flow cytometry. Because donor CMV infection status was unknown, age-related changes in expanded clonotypes were potentially confounded. Observed TCR beta diversity per million T cells fell roughly linearly with age, and a significant reduction was already apparent by age around 39. Because profiling used bulk unsorted PBMCs, naive and antigen-experienced compartments could not be compared conclusively. Compared with the aged group, more naive CD4+ T cells, fewer expanded clones and increased TCR diversity were shown by the long-lived group, suggesting age selection. Total diversity estimates from one million sequenced T cells were considered lower bounds and underestimates.

This clonotype was picked up a small number of times. The target of this receptor is not known. No qualities accompany the bases; no much larger clone lies one base away. Systemically healthy Caucasian individuals from Russia, some 36 in total and aged roughly 6 to 100 years, were included as donors. Each donor gave ten milliliters of peripheral blood, collected into EDTA-treated Vacutainer tubes. Ficoll-Paque density-gradient centrifugation was used to isolate PBMCs, with at least 6.5 million per sample. Total RNA was extracted from PBMCs with Trizol reagent, with at least 6 micrograms obtained per sample. The percentages of naive CD45RAhigh/CD27high T cells were determined by flow cytometry on a PBMC aliquot from every donor. V loses 6 bases, J loses 3 bases, and the germline ends lie 11 bases apart. The germline V gene (reference sequence) supplies CDR1 DFQATT and CDR2 SNEGSKA. From the cysteine through the phenylalanine, the CDR3 covers 12 amino acids. Just CDR3 DNA is preserved here, 36 bases in frame from base 1.

The library was made by 5' RACE. Sequencing was carried out with an Illumina HiSeq 2500. A second PCR of about 6 to 11 cycles was run with a J-beta primer mix and a sample-barcoded 5' primer. A unique molecular identifier was introduced onto each TCR beta cDNA molecule by a template-switch 5' adaptor carrying 12 random nucleotides. At least 2.5 million CDR3-containing paired-end reads were obtained from each sample. First-strand cDNA synthesis was performed from all RNA using the Mint cDNA synthesis kit, with priming by a TRBC-specific oligonucleotide. After uracil-DNA glycosylase treatment, a first 18-cycle PCR used universal primers M1SS and BC2_uni_R on all cDNA. Concerning the study's data processing: For normalization, 1 million high-quality reads were randomly selected from each sample, with every read carrying a distinct molecular identifier. Reads sharing molecular identifiers were discarded rather than binned into consensus sequences. MiTCR, with a Q25 quality threshold and the strictest error-elimination algorithm, was used for CDR3 identification, clonotype clustering and error correction. A nonparametric unseen species model with Euler transformation was used to estimate a lower bound on total TCR beta diversity. Starting from the raw public reads, TCRdb applied fastp trimming at Q25, assembled clones with MiXCR and retained in-frame beta chains. Rows with a matching CDR3 protein are joined into one entry that keeps the most common DNA and genes. TCRdb's processing, not the study's, gives the V and J calls here. Counted in this sample were about 640,000 distinct CDR3 sequences; approximately 59% of them appeared once. About two fifths of the sample comes from the top ten.

This clonotype was sampled from a man aged 55 to 70 in good health. Sample: blood. Here the chain combines TRBV20-1 and TRBJ1-2, with TRBD1 tentatively as D gene (6 bases match). The DNA is TGCAGTGCGTCACAGGGTGACTATGGCTACACCTTC. Its amino acids are CSASQGDYGYTF.